This is a list of T cell receptor beta chains from one sample in a study of blood T cell repertoires in COVID-19. Clones were sequenced by immunoSEQ multiplex PCR, and TCRdb holds only the in-frame ones, with some missing. The data show about 170,000 clones, 84% seen once. Sequenced input: peripheral blood. All receptors derive from a man aged 40-49 years who had recovered from COVID-19. CDR3s include the opening cysteine and the closing phenylalanine or tryptophan. The order of the fields is CDR3 protein, CDR3 DNA, D gene, V gene, clone size, J gene. A D gene is named only where the DNA matches it firmly. The size of a clone is reported for some rows only, either as once, few or many, or as a class for expanded clones.

CDR3 protein: CASSIARSNTEAFF; CDR3 DNA: TGTGCCAGTAGTATTGCTAGGTCGAACACTGAAGCTTTCTTT; D gene: NA; V gene: TRBV19; clone size: NA; J gene: TRBJ1-1
CDR3 protein: CAWSTGHMNTEAFF; CDR3 DNA: TGTGCCTGGAGCACTGGGCACATGAACACTGAAGCTTTCTTT; D gene: NA; V gene: TRBV30; clone size: NA; J gene: TRBJ1-1
CDR3 protein: CASSWGLAGAEETQYF; CDR3 DNA: TGTGCCAGCAGCTGGGGTCTAGCGGGGGCCGAAGAGACCCAGTACTTC; D gene: TRBD2; V gene: TRBV11-2; clone size: NA; J gene: TRBJ2-5
CDR3 protein: CASAPDGSTEAFF; CDR3 DNA: TGTGCCAGCGCCCCCGACGGGAGCACTGAAGCTTTCTTT; D gene: NA; V gene: TRBV2; clone size: NA; J gene: TRBJ1-1
CDR3 protein: CSASGRGALAKNIQYF; CDR3 DNA: TGCAGTGCTAGTGGGCGGGGTGCACTCGCCAAAAACATTCAGTACTTC; D gene: NA; V gene: TRBV20-1; clone size: NA; J gene: TRBJ2-4
CDR3 protein: CASSLGGSNEKLFF; CDR3 DNA: TGTGCCAGCAGCTTGGGAGGATCCAATGAAAAACTGTTTTTT; D gene: NA; V gene: TRBV5-4; clone size: NA; J gene: TRBJ1-4
CDR3 protein: CASSGDRAVEKLFF; CDR3 DNA: TGTGCCAGCAGCGGCGACAGGGCGGTTGAAAAACTGTTTTTT; D gene: TRBD1; V gene: TRBV11-3; clone size: NA; J gene: TRBJ1-4
CDR3 protein: CASSLVRTDGNEQYF; CDR3 DNA: TGTGCCAGCAGCTTAGTAAGGACAGACGGCAACGAGCAGTACTTC; D gene: NA; V gene: TRBV11-3; clone size: NA; J gene: TRBJ2-7
CDR3 protein: CASSPGRGGLIRDTQYF; CDR3 DNA: TGTGCCAGCAGCCCAGGAAGGGGGGGGCTGATACGAGATACGCAGTATTTT; D gene: NA; V gene: TRBV7-9; clone size: NA; J gene: TRBJ2-3
CDR3 protein: CASSLAGAYEQYF; CDR3 DNA: TGTGCCAGCAGTCTAGCGGGGGCCTACGAGCAGTACTTC; D gene: TRBD2; V gene: TRBV27; clone size: NA; J gene: TRBJ2-7
CDR3 protein: CACSVVYEQYF; CDR3 DNA: TGTGCCTGTTCAGTTGTGTACGAGCAGTACTTC; D gene: NA; V gene: TRBV30; clone size: NA; J gene: TRBJ2-7
CDR3 protein: CSVEKLAGSTDTQYF; CDR3 DNA: TGCAGCGTTGAGAAACTAGCGGGAAGCACAGATACGCAGTATTTT; D gene: TRBD2; V gene: TRBV29-1; clone size: NA; J gene: TRBJ2-3
CDR3 protein: CATTAGTSGKSSYNEQFF; CDR3 DNA: TGTGCCACCACCGCCGGGACTAGCGGGAAGAGCTCCTACAATGAGCAGTTCTTC; D gene: TRBD2; V gene: TRBV10-3; clone size: once; J gene: TRBJ2-1
CDR3 protein: CAWSWAVNTEAFF; CDR3 DNA: TGTGCCTGGAGTTGGGCTGTAAACACTGAAGCTTTCTTT; D gene: NA; V gene: TRBV30; clone size: NA; J gene: TRBJ1-1
CDR3 protein: CASSLGSHETQYF; CDR3 DNA: TGTGCCAGCAGCTTAGGTAGCCACGAGACCCAGTACTTC; D gene: NA; V gene: TRBV7-2; clone size: NA; J gene: TRBJ2-5
CDR3 protein: CASSLRPSGNYNEQFF; CDR3 DNA: TGTGCCAGCAGCCTCCGGCCTAGCGGGAATTACAATGAGCAGTTCTTC; D gene: TRBD2; V gene: TRBV7-8; clone size: NA; J gene: TRBJ2-1
CDR3 protein: CASGAYTF; CDR3 DNA: TGTGCCAGCGGGGCCTACACCTTC; D gene: NA; V gene: TRBV2; clone size: NA; J gene: TRBJ1-2